Detailed here is one T cell receptor beta chain. What it recognizes is unknown. This sample includes further DNA sequences coding for the same CDR3. V lost 0 bases to trimming and J lost 3 bases, with 8 bases between them. Germline V lookup: CDR1 MNHNS, CDR2 SASEGT. The CDR3 extends over 14 amino acids. Genomic DNA belonging to each subset was distributed in equal measure over several immunoSEQ plates. Only in-frame clones appear in the TCRdb table, and some are missing; sequencing was by immunoSEQ multiplex PCR. Among some 2,400,000 clones listed, approximately 95% were seen once. The entry originates in a study of shared clonotypes between healthy human individuals. Study findings and constraints: Even with large depth, rarefaction showed that sorted-subset sequencing was incomplete. Non-shared clonotypes had lower generation probabilities than clonotypes shared by all four sorted-subset donors.

The sequenced sample consisted of naive CD4+ T cells sorted from blood. Sample subset: CD45RA+ positively selected. The V and J genes are TRBV6-1 and TRBJ1-1, with D possibly TRBD1 on 5 matching bases. The origin of this receptor is a man between 18 and 35 years old in good health. The CDR3 DNA sequence: TGTGCCAGCAGTGAAGCCCCAGGGTACACTGAAGCTTTCTTT. The encoded protein is CASSEAPGYTEAFF.